The following is a TCR beta chain sequence with its context. Its cognate antigen is unknown. From the 5' RACE reads, TCRdb called clonotypes with MiXCR, one entry per CDR3 protein. The sample yields roughly 180,000 distinct CDR3 sequences, 9.5% to 13% seen once. The source of the sample is a study of CD8 T cells in ankylosing spondylitis. CDR3 length: 15 residues. CDR1 and CDR2 from the germline V gene are SGHVS and FQNEAQ. The V segment lost 3 bases and the J segment 4 bases; nucleotides outside the gene matches: 5. Broader study findings: What appeared characteristic of ankylosing spondylitis blood was a TCR beta motif of several highly homologous variants. In the blood and synovial fluid of reactive arthritis, some motif variants had been previously reported. Clones linked to disease were reported to show significant enrichment in matched ankylosing spondylitis synovial fluid.

The specimen sequenced was blood, either unsorted or a sorted T cell fraction (not recorded which). The V and J genes are TRBV7-8 and TRBJ2-1; 8 bases line up with TRBD2. The TCR was taken from a male donor with ankylosing spondylitis or in good health (not recorded which). Here the CDR3 DNA reads TGTGCCAGCAGCTTGAGCGGGAGATGGTACAATGAGCAGTTCTTC. Translated: CASSLSGRWYNEQFF. The variable domain in full, completed from reference TRBV7-8 and TRBJ2-1, reads GAGVSQSPRYKVAKRGQDVALRCDPISGHVSLFWYQQALGQGPEFLTYFQNEAQLDKSGLPSDRFFAERPEGSVSTLKIQRTQQEDSAVYLCASSLSGRWYNEQFFGPGTRLTVL.